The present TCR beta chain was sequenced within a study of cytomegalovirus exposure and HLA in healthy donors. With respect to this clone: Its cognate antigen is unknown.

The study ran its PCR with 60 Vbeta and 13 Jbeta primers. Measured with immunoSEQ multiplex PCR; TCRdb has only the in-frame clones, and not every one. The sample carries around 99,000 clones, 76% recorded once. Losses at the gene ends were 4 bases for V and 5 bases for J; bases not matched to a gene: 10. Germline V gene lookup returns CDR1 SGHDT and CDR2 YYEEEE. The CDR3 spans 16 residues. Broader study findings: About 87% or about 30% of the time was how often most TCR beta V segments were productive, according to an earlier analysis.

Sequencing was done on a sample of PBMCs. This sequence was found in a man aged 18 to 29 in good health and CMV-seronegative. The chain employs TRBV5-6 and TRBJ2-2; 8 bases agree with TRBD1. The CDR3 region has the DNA TGTGCCAGCAGCGGTTACGGACAGGGAGAGACCGGGGAGCTGTTTTTT. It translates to CASSGYGQGETGELFF.